The clone carrying this T cell receptor (beta chain) was seen just once. Germline V gives CDR1 LGHDT, CDR2 YNNKEL (reference sequence). The CDR3 totals 15 residues. Trimming at V came to 1 base and at J to 4 bases, leaving 3 bases not matched to a gene. These data are taken from a study of blood T cell repertoires in COVID-19. Study-wide context: Specimens from acute and convalescent COVID-19 originated in the United States, Italy and Spain. The cDNA or gDNA used as material had been derived from T cells, B-cell-depleted T cells, or PBMCs.

The authors' processing: Reference gene primer amplification gave estimated nucleated cell counts. The assay was immunoSEQ multiplex PCR, and TCRdb's table has in-frame clones only and misses some. For V, J and clone size, that table is used; D and trimming come from the DNA. Of 130,000 to 150,000 clones listed, less than 90% were seen once; the top ten hold 35% to 45%. The sequence was obtained from a human donor in a cohort sampled during active COVID-19. This chain joins TRBV3-1 (or the pseudogene TRBV3-2) and TRBJ2-2; 7 bases match TRBD2. Material for sequencing was peripheral blood. CDR3 sequence: CASSQGGGGTGELFF. Written as DNA, the CDR3 is TGTGCCAGCAGCCAAGGGGGGGGAGGCACCGGGGAGCTGTTTTTT.